These T cell receptor beta chains were read from a single sample in a study of monozygotic twins with inflammatory bowel disease. TCRdb reprocessed the 5' RACE reads, with one entry per CDR3 protein and no DNA. The sample includes some 150,000 distinct CDR3 sequences. Sequencing was done on a sample of blood. These receptors all come from a human donor with ulcerative colitis or Crohn's disease, or a healthy co-twin of an affected twin (not recorded which). CDR3s include the opening cysteine and the closing phenylalanine or tryptophan.

TRBV20-1	TRBJ1-1	CSARQFRGDTEAFF
TRBV5-1	TRBJ2-3	CASSLAAGAGTDTQYF
TRBV5-1	TRBJ1-6	CASTLGGQQLSGSYNSPLHF
TRBV7-9	TRBJ1-1	CASRLDRGSTEAFF
TRBV27	TRBJ2-1	CASSLAAYNEQFF
TRBV6-1	TRBJ2-3	CASRERELARDPDTQYF
TRBV7-9	TRBJ2-7	CASSLSYEQYF
TRBV4-2	TRBJ2-7	CASSQDPGSSYEQYF
TRBV7-9	TRBJ1-1	CASSILWDTEAFF
TRBV28	TRBJ2-6	CATEGRGSSWSGANVLTF
TRBV7-2	TRBJ2-7	CASSSGYGEQYF
TRBV12-3/TRBV12-4	TRBJ2-5	CASSLWDRPGETQYF
TRBV20-1	TRBJ2-7	CSAEDRTGLAGDEQYF
TRBV7-8	TRBJ2-7	CASSPVPYEQYF
TRBV3-1	TRBJ2-7	CASSPFLAEPVKLYF
TRBV15	TRBJ1-2	CATSRDGSRSPRGYTF
TRBV20-1	TRBJ1-3	CSAPDPGPRSGNTIYF
TRBV6-1	TRBJ1-1	CASSGQALGYTEAFF
TRBV6-5	TRBJ2-3	CASSYVAGLTDTQYF
TRBV5-6	TRBJ1-1	CASSLTWGEAFF
TRBV12-3/TRBV12-4	TRBJ1-1	CASSSTGGGDTEAFF
TRBV2	TRBJ1-1	CASSAAENTEAFF
TRBV6-1	TRBJ2-5	CASTPLGRKETQYF
TRBV11-2	TRBJ1-4	CASSGAWGRGHEKLFF
TRBV5-1	TRBJ1-1	CVSSLTVMNTEAFF
TRBV28	TRBJ2-7	CASSSPTGGWYEQYF
TRBV7-8	TRBJ1-6	CASSLGYETPLHF
TRBV10-2	TRBJ2-1	CASMREASGRGEQFF
TRBV5-6	TRBJ1-1	CASSQDRAITEAFF
TRBV6-1	TRBJ2-2	CASTLRINHDTGELFF
TRBV29-1	TRBJ2-1	CSVGVLAGGRIGNNEQFF
TRBV19	TRBJ2-5	CASSISGGPGETQYF
TRBV20-1	TRBJ2-1	CSAGTGGRINEQFF
TRBV20-1	TRBJ2-5	CSAIRGGDRYF
TRBV12-3/TRBV12-4	TRBJ1-5	CATRLWGSNQPQHF
TRBV20-1	TRBJ1-6	CSARRRETGSYSPLHF
TRBV5-1	TRBJ1-3	CASSASGPGNTIYF
TRBV20-1	TRBJ1-1	CSAEGQVTNTEAFF
TRBV6-6	TRBJ2-4	CASSTDSNIQYF
TRBV11-2	TRBJ2-7	CASSLGRGPWEQYF
TRBV19	TRBJ2-4	CASGHRDREKNIQYF
TRBV5-6	TRBJ1-3	CASSFRDTGNTIYF
TRBV20-1	TRBJ2-3	CSARALRWGGSADTQYF
TRBV5-4	TRBJ2-5	CASSPCWVQETQYF
TRBV29-1	TRBJ2-3	CSVQEGETDTQYF
TRBV18	TRBJ2-1	CASSPEEQAYNEQFF
TRBV20-1	TRBJ1-1	CSAKQGWENTEAFF
TRBV15	TRBJ2-1	CATSRETLMTGEGNEQFF
TRBV5-1	TRBJ2-7	CASSFLTGTDSYEQYF
TRBV5-1	TRBJ2-3	CASSPGTGGAYTQYF
TRBV6-5	TRBJ2-7	CASSYRNRDEQYF
TRBV18	TRBJ2-1	CASSPQQGGNEQFF
TRBV5-4	TRBJ2-3	CASSLVYKSSTDTQYF
TRBV12-3/TRBV12-4	TRBJ2-6	CASSDSGANVLTF